This passage covers 24 T cell receptor beta chains from one sample sequenced in a study of beta chain features in type 1 diabetes. Antigen specificity for these receptors is unknown. The whole isolated RNA underwent reverse transcription, so sequencing captured expressed TCRB transcripts. Data came from immunoSEQ multiplex PCR; TCRdb stores just in-frame clones and leaves some out. In the table there are around 140,000 clones, about 13% of which are singletons. General study points: Across all four CD4+ subsets, people with type 1 diabetes showed modestly shorter TCRB CDR3s.

Input material: central memory CD4+ T cells from blood. These receptors all come from a man aged 18 to 29 with type 1 diabetes.

The chain uses TRBV19 and TRBJ2-6; TRBD2 is a possible D gene (6 bases). Per germline, CDR1 LNHDA and CDR2 SQIVND (reference sequence). The CDR3 runs to 16 residues. Trimming removed 3 bases from V and 0 bases from J, with 9 bases in between. This CDR3 reads CASSMALASGANVLTF. The CDR3 DNA reads TGTGCCAGTAGTATGGCACTAGCCTCTGGGGCCAACGTCCTGACTTTC.

This clone has just a few counts. The genes are TRBV9 and TRBJ1-2, with D tentatively TRBD1 (5 bases). CDR1 SGDLS and CDR2 YYNGEE come from the germline V gene. Trimming pared 3 bases from V and 4 bases from J, leaving 16 bases between. This CDR3 has 15 residues. The CDR3 bases are TGTGCCAGCAGCGCTTCCTTACAGGCCTCCTATGGCTACACCTTC. Amino acids: CASSASLQASYGYTF.

This clone was seen only a few times. This rearrangement joins TRBV6-5 to TRBJ1-2; unclear D gene. With 6 bases removed from V and 4 bases from J, the gap between germline ends came to 12 bases. CDR1 is MNHEY, CDR2 SVGAGI, per germline. CDR3 length: 13 residues. The CDR3 nucleotides read TGTGCCAGCAGCAAAATCGAGGGCTATGGCTACACCTTC. Protein: CASSKIEGYGYTF.

V and J are TRBV30 and TRBJ2-6, with D maybe TRBD2 (7 bases). Germline assignment: CDR1 GTSNPN and CDR2 SVGIG (reference sequence). Trimming stripped 4 bases from V and 1 base from J, with 11 bases between. CDR3 length: 15 amino acids. CDR3 sequence reads: CAWTGEGSGANVLTF. The DNA of the CDR3 is TGTGCCTGGACAGGGGAGGGGTCTGGGGCCAACGTCCTGACTTTC.

This clone was observed a few times. The J gene is TRBJ2-1, the V gene TRBV5-1; D possibly corresponds to TRBD1 (6 bases). V lost 0 bases and J lost 5, with 9 bases in between. This CDR3 comprises 14 residues. The V gene's germline CDR1 is SGHRS and CDR2 YFSETQ. The CDR3 DNA is TGCGCCAGCAGCTTGGGGGGGCCGCACAATGAGCAGTTCTTC. This codes for CASSLGGPHNEQFF.

This clone occurred a few times. The chain carries TRBV7-2 and TRBJ2-5, with TRBD2 identical over 8 bases. This CDR3 has 16 amino acids. Germline assignment: CDR1 SGHTA and CDR2 FQGNSA. The J segment lost 5 bases and the V segment lost 1 base, leaving 9 bases of the junction unmatched. This chain's CDR3 is CASSLGTSRSGETQYF. The CDR3 DNA reads TGTGCCAGCAGCTTAGGGACTAGCAGGTCCGGGGAGACCCAGTACTTC. Based on the CDR3 plus reference TRBV7-2 and TRBJ2-5, the full variable domain is GAGVSQSPSNKVTEKGKDVELRCDPISGHTALYWYRQSLGQGLEFLIYFQGNSAPDKSGLPSDRFSAERTGGSVSTLTIQRTQQEDSAVYLCASSLGTSRSGETQYFGPGTRLLVL.

This clone came up many times. The rearrangement links TRBV10-3 to TRBJ2-5; D ambiguous. Between the trimmed V and J ends, which lost 0 bases and 5 bases, there was a span of 10 bases. This CDR3 comprises 14 residues. In germline, CDR1 is ENHRY, CDR2 SYGVKD. CDR3 amino acids: CAISESGVGETQYF. CDR3 DNA: TGTGCCATCAGTGAGTCTGGGGTCGGGGAGACCCAGTACTTC.

J is TRBJ1-2 and V is TRBV6-5; tentatively, D is TRBD1 (6 bases). The V end was cut by 5 bases, the J end by 4 bases, with 11 bases between. CDR1 MNHEY and CDR2 SVGAGI come from the germline V gene. The CDR3 is 13 amino acids. CDR3 residues: CASSEGQRYGYTF. Written as DNA, the CDR3 is TGTGCCAGCAGTGAAGGACAGCGCTATGGCTACACCTTC.

J is TRBJ1-4 and V is TRBV7-9; TRBD1 is a possible D gene (6 bases). CDR1 and CDR2 (germline): SEHNR, FQNEAQ (reference sequence). V was shortened by 2 bases and J by 4 bases, with 14 bases between the two germline ends. The CDR3 extends over 16 amino acids. The CDR3, as DNA: TGTGCCAGCAGCTTACCCTCGGACAGCTATAATGAAAAACTGTTTTTT. It is translated as CASSLPSDSYNEKLFF.

A note on this clone: Its ends do not fully match the called genes, so a read error is possible. The rearrangement joins TRBV30 to TRBJ1-1; 7 positions agree with TRBD1. CDR1 is GTSNPN, CDR2 SVGIG, per germline (reference sequence). This CDR3 spans 14 amino acids. CDR3 amino acids: CAGRAPGTEVQAFF. In nucleotides, the CDR3 is TGTGCCGGGAGGGCCCCTGGGACAGAGGTTCAAGCTTTCTTT.

This clone was seen only a few times. The rearrangement uses TRBV14 and TRBJ2-3; D is undetermined. Per the germline V gene, CDR1 is SGHDN and CDR2 is FVKESK. CDR3 length: 15 amino acids. V was trimmed by 4 bases and J by 2 bases, leaving 13 bases between them. The CDR3 DNA sequence: TGTGCCAGCAGCCGTCGACCAGGAATCACAGATACGCAGTATTTT. It codes for CASSRRPGITDTQYF.

This clone was seen only a few times. V gene TRBV7-9 combines with J gene TRBJ2-4; D gene ambiguous. The V end lost 1 base, the J end lost 0 bases, and 10 bases lay between the germline ends. The germline CDR1 and CDR2 sequences are SEHNR and FQNEAQ (reference sequence). The CDR3 sequence is 16 residues long. The DNA for the CDR3 is TGTGCCAGCAGCTTAGGGGGAATCCTAGCCAAAAACATTCAGTACTTC. It codes for CASSLGGILAKNIQYF.

The chain joins TRBV19 to TRBJ2-3; D remains unclear. V gave up 0 bases and J gave up 3 bases, with 7 bases separating them. There are 14 residues in the CDR3. Per the germline V gene, CDR1 is LNHDA and CDR2 is SQIVND (reference sequence). This CDR3 reads CASSIDLPTDTQYF. As DNA, the CDR3 is TGTGCCAGTAGTATAGACCTACCGACAGATACGCAGTATTTT.

J is TRBJ2-7 and V is TRBV6-5, with TRBD2 as a possible D gene (6 bases). With 3 bases removed from V and 3 bases from J, the gap between germline ends came to 15 bases. Germline V gene lookup returns CDR1 MNHEY and CDR2 SVGAGI. The CDR3 length is 15 residues. This CDR3 reads CASSYPTAGIYEQYF. The CDR3 nucleotides are TGTGCCAGCAGTTATCCTACAGCGGGTATCTACGAGCAGTACTTC.

This clone occurred a few times. V usage is TRBV29-1 and J usage is TRBJ1-2; the D is unclear. Germline assignment: CDR1 SQVTM and CDR2 ANQGSEA. The germline V and J ends were trimmed by 8 bases and 2 bases, with 12 bases remaining between them. This CDR3 is 12 amino acids long. CDR3 sequence (DNA): TGCAGCACCTGGACGGCGAACTATGGCTACACCTTC. Encoded protein: CSTWTANYGYTF.

The chain links TRBV7-9 to TRBJ1-4, with D tentatively TRBD1 (5 bases). This CDR3 is 15 amino acids long. Germline loops: CDR1 SEHNR, CDR2 FQNEAQ (reference sequence). V was cut by 1 base and J by 5 bases, with 11 bases left in between. DNA of the CDR3: TGTGCCAGCAGCTTAGGATTAGGGGAGAATGAAAAACTGTTTTTT. This codes for CASSLGLGENEKLFF.

This clone turned up a few times. CDR3 amino acids: CSVTVISGNTIYF. Written as DNA, the CDR3 is TGCAGCGTCACAGTGATCTCTGGAAACACCATATATTTT. J is TRBJ1-3 and V is TRBV29-1; D unresolved. This CDR3 has 13 amino acids. Germline CDR1 and CDR2: SQVTM and ANQGSEA. Trimming took 6 bases from V and 0 from J, leaving 9 bases between them.

This clone has only a few counts. The J gene is TRBJ2-7, the V gene TRBV7-9; no clear D gene. The germline V and J ends were trimmed by 1 base and 6 bases, with 10 bases remaining between them. CDR1 is SEHNR and CDR2 is FQNEAQ in the germline V gene (reference sequence). CDR3 size: 13 residues. This CDR3 is CASSLDSGLEQYF. In nucleotides, the CDR3 is TGTGCCAGCAGCTTAGATTCCGGGCTCGAGCAGTACTTC.

This clone was recorded a few times. The chain joins TRBV27 to TRBJ1-6; D unclear. From germline, CDR1 is MNHEY and CDR2 SMNVEV (reference sequence). V gave up 6 bases and J gave up 9 bases, with 15 bases separating them. The CDR3 sequence is 14 residues long. As DNA, the CDR3 is TGTGCCAGCAGGTTCGGATTGTCGGTTTCACCCCTCCACTTT. Its protein is CASRFGLSVSPLHF.

This clone was counted between two and nine times. The J gene is TRBJ1-2, the V gene TRBV14, with D maybe TRBD1 (6 bases). The CDR3 length is 12 residues. The germline V gene has CDR1 SGHDN and CDR2 FVKESK. V was clipped by 7 bases and J by 5 bases, with 11 bases between them. This CDR3 reads CASNFRGYGYTF. The CDR3 region has the DNA TGTGCCAGCAACTTCAGGGGTTATGGCTACACCTTC.

This sequence joins TRBV23-1 and TRBJ2-6; a possible D gene is TRBD1 (5 bases). TRBV23-1 is given ORF status, its function remaining uncertain. There are 19 residues in the CDR3. The V and J ends lost 4 bases and 0 bases respectively, with 19 bases between them. The CDR3 nucleotides read TGCGCCAGCAGTCCTTCCCGAAGGGGTTCAGTCTCTGGGGCCAACGTCCTGACTTTC. Its translation: CASSPSRRGSVSGANVLTF.

This clone was counted only a few times. The chain couples TRBV2 to TRBJ2-7, with D possibly called TRBD1 or TRBD2 (5 bases each). The CDR3 consists of 14 residues. Looked up from germline, CDR1 is SNHLY and CDR2 is FYNNEI. Deletions cut 1 base from V and 4 bases from J, with 11 bases between. CDR3 amino acids: CASSEVGGGYEQYF. In DNA, the CDR3 is TGTGCCAGCAGTGAAGTTGGTGGGGGTTACGAGCAGTACTTC.

This clone occurred a few times. At the DNA level, this CDR3 is encoded by other sequences in the same sample as well. The chain joins TRBV5-1 to TRBJ1-1; a weak D match, TRBD1 (6 bases). CDR1 is SGHRS and CDR2 is YFSETQ in the germline V gene. Trimming stripped 3 bases from V and 1 base from J, with 10 bases between. CDR3 length: 14 amino acids. CDR3 nucleotide sequence: TGCGCCAGCAGCTCTGGACAGCCGAACACTGAAGCTTTCTTT. Its translation is CASSSGQPNTEAFF.

V and J are TRBV18 and TRBJ1-1, with TRBD1 matching 8 bases. Germline CDR1 KGHSH, CDR2 LQKENI. CDR3 size: 14 residues. V trimming: 3 bases; J trimming: 1 base; junction bases outside the gene matches: 1. The CDR3 loop reads CASSPGTGNTEAFF. CDR3 in DNA: TGTGCCAGCTCACCTGGGACAGGGAACACTGAAGCTTTCTTT.